The 2 T cell receptor beta chains below come from one sample, sequenced in a study of blood T cells in healthy people across ages. The second PCR ran roughly 6 to 11 cycles with a sample-barcoded 5' primer and J-beta primers. TCRdb re-called the 5' RACE reads through MiXCR, storing one row per CDR3 protein. The table records 270,000 or so distinct CDR3 sequences, around 30% of them present only once. The material sequenced was blood. These receptors all stem from a woman between 70 and 85 years old in good health.

The J gene is TRBJ2-7, the V gene TRBV6-6; 10 bases match TRBD2. The last part of the DNA fits TRBJ2-1 better; the J call may be wrong. Germline CDR1 MNHNY, CDR2 SVGAGI (reference sequence). This CDR3 spans 16 amino acids. The DNA for the CDR3 is TGTGCCAGCAGCACCTCCTTAGCGGGAGGTAGTAATGAGCAGTTCTTC. Amino acids: CASSTSLAGGSNEQFF.

This clonotype was detected only a few times. Mismatch with germline at one junction end may stem from a read error. The V gene is TRBV5-5, the J gene TRBJ1-6; TRBD1 aligns across 8 bases. Germline CDR1 is SGHKS and CDR2 is YYEKEE (reference sequence). CDR3 length equals 16 residues. The DNA for the CDR3 is TGTGCTAGCAGCTTGGGCAGGGGGCGTGGTAATTCACCCCTCCACTTT. Residues: CASSLGRGRGNSPLHF.